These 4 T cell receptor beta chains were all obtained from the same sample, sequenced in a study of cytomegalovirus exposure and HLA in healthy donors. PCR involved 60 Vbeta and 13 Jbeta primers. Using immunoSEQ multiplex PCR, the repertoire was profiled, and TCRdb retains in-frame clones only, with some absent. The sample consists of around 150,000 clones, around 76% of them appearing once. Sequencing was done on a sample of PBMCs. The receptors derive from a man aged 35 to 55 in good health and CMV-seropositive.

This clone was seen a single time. In nucleotides, the CDR3 is TGCAGCGTTTCAGGGGTTGGGCTGGGTCAGCCCCAGCATTTT. Its translation is CSVSGVGLGQPQHF. The chain uses TRBV29-1 and TRBJ1-5, with D maybe TRBD1 (6 bases). The germline V gene encodes CDR1 SQVTM and CDR2 ANQGSEA. There are 14 residues in the CDR3. The V and J ends lost 5 bases and 6 bases respectively, with 17 bases between them.

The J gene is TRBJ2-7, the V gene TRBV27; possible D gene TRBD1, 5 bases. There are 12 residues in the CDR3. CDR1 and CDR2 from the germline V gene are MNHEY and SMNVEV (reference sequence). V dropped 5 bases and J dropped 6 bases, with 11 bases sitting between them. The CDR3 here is CASSPGRGEQYF. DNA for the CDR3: TGTGCCAGCAGTCCCGGAAGGGGCGAGCAGTACTTC.

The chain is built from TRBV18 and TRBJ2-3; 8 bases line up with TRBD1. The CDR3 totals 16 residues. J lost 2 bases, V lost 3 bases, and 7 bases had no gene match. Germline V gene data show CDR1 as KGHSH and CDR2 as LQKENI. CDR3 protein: CASSPRAGGFTDTQYF. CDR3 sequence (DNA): TGTGCCAGCTCACCTCGGGCAGGGGGCTTCACAGATACGCAGTATTTT. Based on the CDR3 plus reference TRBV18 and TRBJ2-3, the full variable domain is NAGVMQNPRHLVRRRGQEARLRCSPMKGHSHVYWYRQLPEEGLKFMVYLQKENIIDESGMPKERFSAEFPKEGPSILRIQQVVRGDSAAYFCASSPRAGGFTDTQYFGPGTRLTVL.

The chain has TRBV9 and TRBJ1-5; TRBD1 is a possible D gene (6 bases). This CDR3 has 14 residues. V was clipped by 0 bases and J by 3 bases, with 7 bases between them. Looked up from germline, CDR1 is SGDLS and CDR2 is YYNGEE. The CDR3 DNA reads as TGTGCCAGCAGCGTAGGACAGGCCAATCAGCCCCAGCATTTT. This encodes CASSVGQANQPQHF.